This T cell receptor beta chain is drawn from a study of T cell responses to AZD1222 COVID-19 vaccine. Trimming stripped 5 bases from V and 7 bases from J, with 22 bases between. From germline, CDR1 is LNHDA and CDR2 SQIVND (reference sequence). The CDR3 has 16 amino acids. Sequencing was performed with immunoSEQ multiplex PCR; in TCRdb, only in-frame clones are kept and a portion is missing. The sample holds more than 55,000 clones; 89% are singletons and the top ten take approximately 6.1%. This receptor was taken from an adult who received the AZD1222 COVID-19 vaccine. Specimen: peripheral blood, collected 28 days after the second AZD1222 dose. The chain is built from TRBV19 and TRBJ2-3, with a possible D match to TRBD2 (6 bases). The CDR3 region is CASSFGTLENGYTQYF. As DNA, the CDR3 is TGTGCCAGTAGTTTCGGGACTCTAGAAAATGGGTATACGCAGTATTTT.